Sequencing of this T cell receptor (beta chain) was carried out in a study of blood T cell repertoires in COVID-19. The CDR3 sequence is 13 residues long. Trimming removed 6 bases from V and 4 bases from J, with 10 bases in between. The germline gives CDR1 ENHRY, CDR2 SYGVKD. This table comes from immunoSEQ multiplex PCR, and its TCRdb copy is limited to in-frame clones, with some not included. The sample consists of roughly 29,000 clones, around 72% of them appearing once. This rearrangement joins TRBV10-3 to TRBJ1-5, with a tentative D call TRBD1 (6 bases). This sequence was found in a boy aged 2 to 9 with active or convalescent COVID-19. The material sequenced was peripheral blood. CDR3 nucleotide sequence: TGTGCCATCAGCCCTACAGGGAATCAGCCCCAGCATTTT. This encodes CAISPTGNQPQHF.